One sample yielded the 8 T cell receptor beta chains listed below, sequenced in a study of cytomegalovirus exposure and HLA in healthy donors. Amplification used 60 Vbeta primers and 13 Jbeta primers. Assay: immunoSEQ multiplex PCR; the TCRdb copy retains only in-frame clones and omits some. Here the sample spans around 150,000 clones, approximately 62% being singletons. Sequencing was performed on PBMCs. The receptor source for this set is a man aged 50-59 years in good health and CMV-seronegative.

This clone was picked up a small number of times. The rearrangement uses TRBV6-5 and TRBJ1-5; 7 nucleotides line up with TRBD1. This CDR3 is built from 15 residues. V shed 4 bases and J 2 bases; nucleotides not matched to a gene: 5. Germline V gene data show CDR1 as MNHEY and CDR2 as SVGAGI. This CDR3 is CASSLTGTGNQPQHF. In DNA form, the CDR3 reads TGTGCCAGCAGTTTAACTGGGACAGGCAATCAGCCCCAGCATTTT.

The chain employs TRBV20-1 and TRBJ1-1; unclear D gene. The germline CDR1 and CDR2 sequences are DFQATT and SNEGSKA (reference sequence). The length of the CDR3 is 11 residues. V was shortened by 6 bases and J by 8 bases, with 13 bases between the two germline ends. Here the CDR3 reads CSAYRTGEAFF. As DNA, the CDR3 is TGCAGTGCCTACCGGACGGGGGAAGCTTTCTTT.

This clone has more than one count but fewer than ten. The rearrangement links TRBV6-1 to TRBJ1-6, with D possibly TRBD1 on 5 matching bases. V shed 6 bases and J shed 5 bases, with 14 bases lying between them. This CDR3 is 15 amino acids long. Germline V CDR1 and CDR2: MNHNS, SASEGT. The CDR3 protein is CASREPGAHNSPLHF. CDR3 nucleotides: TGTGCCAGCAGAGAACCTGGGGCCCATAATTCACCCCTCCACTTT.

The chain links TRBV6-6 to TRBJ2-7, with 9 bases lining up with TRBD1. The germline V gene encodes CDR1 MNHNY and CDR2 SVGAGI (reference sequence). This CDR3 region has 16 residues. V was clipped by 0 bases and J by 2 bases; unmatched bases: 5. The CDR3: CASSYSEQGATYEQYF. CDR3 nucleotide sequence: TGTGCCAGCAGTTACTCGGAACAGGGGGCTACCTACGAGCAGTACTTC.

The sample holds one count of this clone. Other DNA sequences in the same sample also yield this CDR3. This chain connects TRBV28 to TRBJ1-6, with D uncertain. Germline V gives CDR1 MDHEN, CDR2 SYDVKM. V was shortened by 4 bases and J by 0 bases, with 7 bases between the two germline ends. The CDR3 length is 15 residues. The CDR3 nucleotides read TGTGCCAGCAGTTCCGCCGGCTCCTATAATTCACCCCTCCACTTT. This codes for CASSSAGSYNSPLHF.

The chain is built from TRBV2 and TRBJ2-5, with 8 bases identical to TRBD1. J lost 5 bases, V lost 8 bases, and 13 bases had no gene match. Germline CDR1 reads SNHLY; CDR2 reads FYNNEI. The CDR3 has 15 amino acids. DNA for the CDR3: TGTGCCAGCGGGCGTCGGACAGGGTTTGCGGAGACCCAGTACTTC. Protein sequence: CASGRRTGFAETQYF.

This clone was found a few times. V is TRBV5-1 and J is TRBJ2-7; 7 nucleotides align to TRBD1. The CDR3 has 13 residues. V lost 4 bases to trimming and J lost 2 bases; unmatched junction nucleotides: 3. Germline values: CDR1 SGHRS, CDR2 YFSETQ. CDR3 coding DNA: TGCGCCAGCAGCCCTCAGGGGGCCTACGAGCAGTACTTC. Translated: CASSPQGAYEQYF.

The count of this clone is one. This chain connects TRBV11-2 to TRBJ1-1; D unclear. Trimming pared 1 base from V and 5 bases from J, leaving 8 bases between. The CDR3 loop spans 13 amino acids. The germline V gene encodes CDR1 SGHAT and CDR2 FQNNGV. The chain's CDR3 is CASSLVGRTEAFF. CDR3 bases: TGTGCCAGCAGCTTAGTAGGGAGGACTGAAGCTTTCTTT.